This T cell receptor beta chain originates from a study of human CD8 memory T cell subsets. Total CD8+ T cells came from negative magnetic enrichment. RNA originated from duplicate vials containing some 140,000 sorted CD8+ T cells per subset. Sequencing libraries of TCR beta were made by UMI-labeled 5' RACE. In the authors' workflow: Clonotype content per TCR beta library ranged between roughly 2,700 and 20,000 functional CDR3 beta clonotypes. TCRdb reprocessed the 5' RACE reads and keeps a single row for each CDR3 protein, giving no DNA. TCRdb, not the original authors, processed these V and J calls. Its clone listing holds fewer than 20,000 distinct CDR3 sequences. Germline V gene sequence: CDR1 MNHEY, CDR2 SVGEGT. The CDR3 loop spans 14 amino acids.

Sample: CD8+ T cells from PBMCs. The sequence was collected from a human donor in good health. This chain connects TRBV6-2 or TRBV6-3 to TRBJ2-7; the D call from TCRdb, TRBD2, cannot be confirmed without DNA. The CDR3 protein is CASTPGLTSYEQYF.